This T cell receptor beta chain was obtained from a study of cytomegalovirus exposure and HLA in healthy donors (TCRdb year 2017). A note on the overall study: In an earlier analysis of around 540 of the donors, roughly 300 Gb of sequence data and 100 million or so unique TCR beta sequences from about 179 million T cells were reported. An early release that covered about 600 HLA-typed donors contained about 300 gigabases of sequencing data and around 80 million unique TCR sequences. The genetic ancestry cluster associated with self-reported Caucasian donors included 80% to 90% of the 300 to 450 genotyped donors. The aim of the study was to test whether cataloging public T cell receptors could identify signatures of past pathogen exposure. The T cell repertoires of some 700 subjects were profiled by immunosequencing and related to cytomegalovirus serostatus. Along with the approximately 700-subject first cohort, a separate validation cohort of over a hundred different subjects was used. High-throughput TCR immunosequencing, statistical association of individual TCRs with disease status, and machine learning were combined to predict cytomegalovirus infection status. In a later analysis, previously published TCR beta repertoires from 550 to 700 donors were re-analyzed and high-resolution HLA genotyping was added so that TCR occurrence patterns could be studied. In the later analysis, no new phenotypic data were used to find candidate immune exposures; instead, reliance was placed on TCR beta sequences and their occurrence across donors. An earlier analysis of 587 of the donors used high-throughput TCR beta sequencing to judge whether each TCR beta V gene segment behaved as functional or pseudogenic. Donor age, sex, ethnicity and CMV serostatus were compiled alongside the repertoire data. In a later genetic analysis, genome-wide SNP genotypes for 398 of the 666 donors were used, and that subset was treated as a discovery cohort. All discovery cohort repertoires had been generated on a single sequencing platform. HLA typing covered class I and class II loci at four-digit resolution. The number of typed donors differed by locus: about 620-630 for A, B, C, DRB1 and DQB1; approximately 540 for DQA1; approximately 610 for DPA1; and around 470 for DPB1. Because of strong linkage in the cohort, a handful of DR-DQ haplotypes were treated as single units for association and clustering. Among about 410 genotyped donors of the cohort, an average of about 240,000 unique TCR beta nucleotide sequences was sequenced per donor, of which about 18% were non-productive. The investigation overall reported the following: A later genetic analysis reported fewer N-insertions in productive TCRs among donors in an Asian-associated ancestry cluster than the roughly 700-donor mean. The 87-base-pair reads could not distinguish some IMGT-functional V segments, including TRBV6-2 and TRBV6-3, so those segments were excluded. Several of the top co-occurrence clusters appeared to be linked to parvovirus B19, influenza, CMV and Epstein-Barr virus, according to a later analysis. Linkage disequilibrium might explain the correlated functional status among segregating V segments, but an unknown experimental factor could not be ruled out. CMV serostatus was the only immune exposure information available for the cohort. The authors suggested that the approach could potentially be extended to other disease states and immunological phenotypes. A later analysis associated around 16,000 TCR beta sequences with specific HLA alleles at a false discovery rate of 0.05. A later analysis found that TCR association rates varied across HLA loci, with DRB1 alleles showing the most associated TCRs and HLA-C alleles the fewest. Because counts were too low, under 20 rarely observed V segments, including chromosome 9 orphons, were left out of the earlier analysis of a few hundred of the donors. A later analysis found that HLA-associated TCR beta chains were more clonally expanded and had lower generation probabilities than equally common non-associated chains. A group of highly shared sequence variants was considered likely to be a technical artifact of the sequencing pipeline. The study gave a list of more than 150 TCR beta chains associated with cytomegalovirus. The classifier was reported to diagnose cytomegalovirus status with high specificity and sensitivity in both the original and validation cohorts. An earlier analysis of approximately 570 of the donors showed that most TCR beta V segments appeared in productive rearrangements either about 87% or about 30% of the time, which broadly matched IMGT annotations. Most TCR sequences were observed very rarely across donors, whereas some public TCRs were present in many individuals. Because HLA typing was missing for some donors at each locus, association tests included only the typed subset. A further reported finding was that TCR beta sequences accurately predicted the HLA-A and HLA-B alleles for most subjects in the first cohort. When HLA alleles, especially DR and DQ, strongly co-occurred, attributing TCR associations to individual alleles was difficult. In a later analysis, most CMV-associated TCR beta chains were found to appear HLA-restricted, with HLA associations seemingly driven largely by CMV exposure. This cohort had only TCR beta chains sequenced, and the lack of alpha or paired-chain data limited which features could be detected. A later genetic analysis associated a missense DCLRE1C variant with V-gene and J-gene trimming of TCR beta chains, and an independent cohort replicated the association. In vitro tests confirmed that a few of the cytomegalovirus-associated TCR beta chains recognize cytomegalovirus antigens. Sequencing depth was assumed to be roughly uniform across donors in the presence/absence analyses, though that assumption may not hold.

Libraries were constructed by the immunoSEQ multiplex PCR assay. A mixture of 60 forward primers for TCR Vbeta segments and 13 reverse primers for TCR Jbeta segments was used in the multiplex PCR. Amplification of the CDR3 region of rearranged TCR beta genes was performed with a multiplex PCR assay on genomic DNA. The amplified TCR beta libraries were sequenced on the Illumina HiSeq System as 87-base-pair reads. In the original analysis: Across the roughly 600 repertoires, a later analysis counted tens of millions of unique TCR beta chains, around 10 million of which were shared by at least two donors. Raw reads were error-corrected and collapsed into unique sequences by a nearest-neighbor algorithm in which closely related sequences were merged to remove PCR and sequencing errors. CDR3 sequences were aligned to IMGT reference sequences to assign V, D and J gene segments. For a sequence to be retained, a match of at least six nucleotides was required to both a V gene segment and a J gene segment. Rearrangements were classified as productive when the CDR3 lacked stop codons and remained in frame with V and J, and all other rearrangements were classified as non-productive. Following IMGT convention, CDR3 was defined as the stretch from the second conserved V-encoded cysteine to the conserved J-encoded phenylalanine. In an earlier analysis of more than 550 of the donors, sequences lacking an unambiguous match to a single V gene segment were excluded. In an earlier analysis of about 590 of the donors, a V segment was called functional when productive rearrangements were above 56.7%, and segregating when the standard deviation between donors exceeded 5%. To diagnose cytomegalovirus status from the catalog of TCR beta chain sequences, a statistical classification framework was built. A later analysis assigned V and J genes by comparing TCR nucleotide sequences with IMGT/GENE-DB human TR gene sequences. The TCRdist pipeline was used in a later analysis to assign CDR3 sequences and most-parsimonious VDJ recombination scenarios. In a later analysis, each TCR beta chain was defined by its CDR3 amino acid sequence together with its V-gene family, and reads lacking a unique V-gene family were excluded. In a later analysis, fewer than 650 highly shared, low-generation-probability nucleotide sequences were removed to address suspected cross-contamination and a sequencing artifact. In a later analysis, a clonal expansion index was calculated for each public chain from normalized within-repertoire ranks of inferred template counts. A later analysis computed generation probabilities with a VDJ recombination model fitted to out-of-frame rearrangements, and checked the results against IGoR. A later analysis scored TCR-TCR, TCR-HLA and TCR-CMV co-occurrence with hypergeometric tests, applying a repertoire-size bias correction to TCR pairs. False discovery rates were estimated in a later analysis by permuting HLA or CMV assignments 20 times. In a later analysis, co-occurring TCRs were grouped using DBSCAN, and TCRdist sequence similarity was added for clustering within HLA-allele-positive subsets. For co-occurrence clustering, repertoires with fewer than 30,000 or more than 120,000 public chains were excluded, along with roughly 5 repertoires with anomalous nucleotide sharing. In TCRdb, the immuneACCESS table is reduced to in-frame sequences with V and J assigned. These tables do not hold every clone; where another copy was compared, an unresolved V gene accounts for under half, and the others remain unexplained. That table supplies the V and J calls and clone size; D and trimming were determined from the DNA. For this sample there are fewer than 100,000 clones; 78% appear just once. Together, the top ten hold just over 0.75% of the sample.

The CDR3 measures 12 amino acids from cysteine to phenylalanine. Only CDR3 DNA remains: 36 bases, in frame from the first base. V loses 7 bases of germline sequence and J loses 5 bases, and the interval between the two ends is 14 bases. CDR1 and CDR2 were assigned from the germline V gene as SQVTM and ANQGSEA. The cohort comprised fewer than 700 healthy bone marrow donors. Cohort members were all nominally healthy when sampled, although unrecorded immune exposures were likely present. The donor tested CMV seronegative, placing the donor among the roughly 340 seronegative members of the cohort. Every donor gave a peripheral blood sample, and the peripheral blood mononuclear cells from that sample were used for TCR beta sequencing. The Qiagen DNeasy Blood Extraction Kit was used to extract genomic DNA from the blood cell samples. Concerning this clone: The specificity of this receptor is unknown. The record has no base qualities; no much larger clone is one base away.

This sequence was found in a woman aged 60-70 years in good health and CMV-seronegative. Input material: PBMCs. The chain couples TRBV29-1 to TRBJ1-2; possibly the D gene is TRBD1, per 5 matching bases. This receptor has the CDR3 CSAEPEGYGYTF. The nucleotide sequence is given as TGCAGCGCCGAGCCGGAGGGGTATGGCTACACCTTC.